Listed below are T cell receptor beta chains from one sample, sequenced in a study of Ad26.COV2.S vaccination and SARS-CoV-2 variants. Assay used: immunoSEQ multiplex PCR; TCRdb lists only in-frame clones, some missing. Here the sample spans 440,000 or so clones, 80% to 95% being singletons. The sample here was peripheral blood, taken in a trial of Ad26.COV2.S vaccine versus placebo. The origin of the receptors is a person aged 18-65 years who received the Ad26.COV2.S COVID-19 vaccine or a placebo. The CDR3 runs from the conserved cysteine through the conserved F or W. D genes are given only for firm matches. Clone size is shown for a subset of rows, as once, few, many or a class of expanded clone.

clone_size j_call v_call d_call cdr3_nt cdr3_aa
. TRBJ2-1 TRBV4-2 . TGTGCCAGCAGCCAAGCGAGGATAGCGGCTTACAATGAGCAGTTCTTC CASSQARIAAYNEQFF
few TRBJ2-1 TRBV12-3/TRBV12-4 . TGTGCCAGCAGTTCCGAGACTGCCAATGAGCAGTTCTTC CASSSETANEQFF
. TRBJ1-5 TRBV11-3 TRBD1 TGTGCCAGCAGCTTACGGGACAGGGCGGAACAGCCCCAGCATTTT CASSLRDRAEQPQHF
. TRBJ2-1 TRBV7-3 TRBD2 TGTGCCAGCAGCTTCCGCCGACCGGGACTAGCGGGAGGGCCGCGTGGGAATGAGCAGTTCTTC CASSFRRPGLAGGPRGNEQFF
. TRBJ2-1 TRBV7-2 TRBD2 TGTGCCAGCAGCTTAGGAGGACTAGCGTCAGGGGAGCAGTTCTTC CASSLGGLASGEQFF
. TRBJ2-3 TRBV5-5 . TGTGCCAGCAGCTTGGTGGGGGGGGCCACAGATACGCAGTATTTT CASSLVGGATDTQYF
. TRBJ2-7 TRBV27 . TGTGCCAGCAGTTTAGCGGACGGGACCTACGAGCAGTACTTC CASSLADGTYEQYF
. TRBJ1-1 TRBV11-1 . TGTGCCAGCAGCTTGTTTATGAACACTGAAGCTTTCTTT CASSLFMNTEAFF
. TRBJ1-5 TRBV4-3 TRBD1 TGCGCCAGCAGCGTGGGGACAGGGTATAGCAATCAGCCCCAGCATTTT CASSVGTGYSNQPQHF
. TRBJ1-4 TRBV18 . TGTGCCAGCTCACCAAGTAATGAAAAACTGTTTTTT CASSPSNEKLFF
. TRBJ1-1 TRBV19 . TGTGCCAGTAGTACGGGACGGCAGAACACTGAAGCTTTCTTT CASSTGRQNTEAFF
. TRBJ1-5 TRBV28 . TGTGCCAGCGCCCGGATTAATAGCAATCAGCCCCAGCATTTT CASARINSNQPQHF
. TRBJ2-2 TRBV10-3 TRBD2 TGTGCCATCAGGGGACTAGCGGGAGAGGCTGACACCGGGGAGCTGTTTTTT CAIRGLAGEADTGELFF
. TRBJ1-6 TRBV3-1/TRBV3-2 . TGTGCCAGCAGCCAAGATCAGGGGATGGCCTATAATTCACCCCTCCACTTT CASSQDQGMAYNSPLHF
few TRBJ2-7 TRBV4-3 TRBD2 TGCGCCAGCAGCCAAGGACTAGCGGGAGGGTACGAGCAGTACTTC CASSQGLAGGYEQYF
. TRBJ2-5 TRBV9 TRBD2 TGTGCCAGCAGCGTAGGGGGTCGGAGCGGGAGGTTTCAAGAGACCCAGTACTTC CASSVGGRSGRFQETQYF
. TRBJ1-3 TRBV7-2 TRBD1 TGTGCCAGCAGCTTAGACAGGGGTGGAAACACCATATATTTT CASSLDRGGNTIYF
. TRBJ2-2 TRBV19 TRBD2 TGTGCCAGTAGTGGGACTAGCGTGAGGGGCGGGGAGCTGTTTTTT CASSGTSVRGGELFF
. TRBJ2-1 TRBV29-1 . TGCCTGGGGTCCTCCTACAATGAGCAGTTCTTC CLGSSYNEQFF
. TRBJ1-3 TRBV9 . TGTGCCAGCAGCGTAGGTGGGGGTGATAGAAACACCATATATTTT CASSVGGGDRNTIYF
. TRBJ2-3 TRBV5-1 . TGCGCCAGCAGCCGAGGGGGGGCCAGAGATACGCAGTATTTT CASSRGGARDTQYF
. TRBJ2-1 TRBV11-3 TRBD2 TGTGCCAGCAGCTTGACTAGCGGGAGCTCCTACAATGAGCAGTTCTTC CASSLTSGSSYNEQFF